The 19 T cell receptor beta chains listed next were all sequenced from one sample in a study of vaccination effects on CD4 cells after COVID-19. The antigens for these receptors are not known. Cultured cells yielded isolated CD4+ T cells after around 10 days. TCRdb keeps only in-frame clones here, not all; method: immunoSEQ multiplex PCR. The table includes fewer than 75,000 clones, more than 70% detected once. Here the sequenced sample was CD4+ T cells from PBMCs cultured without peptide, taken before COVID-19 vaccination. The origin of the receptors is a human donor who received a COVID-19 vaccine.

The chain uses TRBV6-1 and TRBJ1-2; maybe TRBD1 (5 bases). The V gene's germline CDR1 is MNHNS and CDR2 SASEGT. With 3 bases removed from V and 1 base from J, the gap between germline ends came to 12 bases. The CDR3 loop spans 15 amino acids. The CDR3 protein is CASSDGGLFNYGYTF. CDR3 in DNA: TGTGCCAGCAGTGATGGGGGACTGTTTAACTATGGCTACACCTTC.

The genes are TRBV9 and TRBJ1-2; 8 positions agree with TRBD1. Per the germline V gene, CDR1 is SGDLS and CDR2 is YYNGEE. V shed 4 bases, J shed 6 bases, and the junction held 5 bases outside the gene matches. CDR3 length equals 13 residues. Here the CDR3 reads CASSLQGGDGYTF. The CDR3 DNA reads TGTGCCAGCAGCCTACAGGGGGGGGATGGCTACACCTTC.

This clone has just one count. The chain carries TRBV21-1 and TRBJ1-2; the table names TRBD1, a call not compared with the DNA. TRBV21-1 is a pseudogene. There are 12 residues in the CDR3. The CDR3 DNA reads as TGTGCCAGCAGCACCAGGGGGTATGGCTACACCTTC. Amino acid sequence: CASSTRGYGYTF.

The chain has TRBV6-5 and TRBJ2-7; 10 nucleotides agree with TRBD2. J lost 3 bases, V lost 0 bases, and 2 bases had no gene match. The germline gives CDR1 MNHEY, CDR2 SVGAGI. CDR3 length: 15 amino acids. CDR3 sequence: CASSYSASGGYEQYV. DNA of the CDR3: TGTGCCAGCAGTTACTCCGCTAGCGGGGGCTACGAGCAGTACGTC.

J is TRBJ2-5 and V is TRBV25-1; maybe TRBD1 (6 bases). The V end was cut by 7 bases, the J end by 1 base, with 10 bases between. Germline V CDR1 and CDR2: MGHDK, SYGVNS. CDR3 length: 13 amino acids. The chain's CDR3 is CASTVGGQETQYF. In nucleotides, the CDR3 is TGTGCCAGCACCGTAGGGGGCCAAGAGACCCAGTACTTC.

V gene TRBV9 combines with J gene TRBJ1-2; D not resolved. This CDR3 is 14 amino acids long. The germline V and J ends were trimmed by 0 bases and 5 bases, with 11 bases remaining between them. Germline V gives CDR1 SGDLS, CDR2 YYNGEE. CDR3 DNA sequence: TGTGCCAGCAGCGTAGAGGCCGGACCTTATGGCTACACCTTC. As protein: CASSVEAGPYGYTF.

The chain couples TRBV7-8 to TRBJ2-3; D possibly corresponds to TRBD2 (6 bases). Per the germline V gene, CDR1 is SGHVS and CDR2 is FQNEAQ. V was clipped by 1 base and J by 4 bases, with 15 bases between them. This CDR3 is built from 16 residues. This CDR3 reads CASSLVGTYNPDTQYF. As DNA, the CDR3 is TGTGCCAGCAGCTTAGTGGGGACTTACAACCCAGATACGCAGTATTTT.

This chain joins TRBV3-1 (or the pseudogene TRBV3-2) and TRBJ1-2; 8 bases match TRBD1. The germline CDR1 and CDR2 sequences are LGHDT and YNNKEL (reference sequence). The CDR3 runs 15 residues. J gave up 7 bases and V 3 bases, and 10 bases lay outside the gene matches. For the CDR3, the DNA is TGTGCCAGCAGCCACCGGGACAGGTGGCAGACTGGCTACACCTTC. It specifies CASSHRDRWQTGYTF.

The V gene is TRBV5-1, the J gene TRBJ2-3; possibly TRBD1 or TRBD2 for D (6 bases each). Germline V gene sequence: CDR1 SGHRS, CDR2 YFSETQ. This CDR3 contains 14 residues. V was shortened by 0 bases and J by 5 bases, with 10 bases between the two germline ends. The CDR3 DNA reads TGCGCCAGCAGCTTGGCGGGGGCGGAAGATACGCAGTATTTT. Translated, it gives CASSLAGAEDTQYF.

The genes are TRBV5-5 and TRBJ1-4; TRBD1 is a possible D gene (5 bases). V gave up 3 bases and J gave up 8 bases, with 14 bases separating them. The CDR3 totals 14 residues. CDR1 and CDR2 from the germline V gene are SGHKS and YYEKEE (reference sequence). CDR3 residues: CASSWGDLGEKLFF. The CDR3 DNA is TGTGCCAGCAGCTGGGGGGACCTGGGGGAAAAACTGTTTTTT.

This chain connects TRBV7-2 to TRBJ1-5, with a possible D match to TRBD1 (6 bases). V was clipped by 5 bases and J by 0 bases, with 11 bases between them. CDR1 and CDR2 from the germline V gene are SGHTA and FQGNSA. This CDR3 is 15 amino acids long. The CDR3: CASSPQGYSNQPQHF. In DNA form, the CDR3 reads TGTGCCAGCAGCCCACAGGGCTATAGCAATCAGCCCCAGCATTTT.

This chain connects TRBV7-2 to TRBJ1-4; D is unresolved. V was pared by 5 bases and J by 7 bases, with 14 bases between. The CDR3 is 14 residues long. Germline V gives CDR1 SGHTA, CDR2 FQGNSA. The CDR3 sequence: CASSPRGRGEKLFF. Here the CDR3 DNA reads TGTGCCAGCAGCCCGCGTGGGCGCGGTGAAAAACTGTTTTTT.

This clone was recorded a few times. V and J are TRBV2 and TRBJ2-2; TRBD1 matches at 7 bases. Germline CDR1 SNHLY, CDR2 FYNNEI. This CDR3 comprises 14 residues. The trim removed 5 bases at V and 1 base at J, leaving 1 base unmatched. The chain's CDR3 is CASSRQGNTGELFF. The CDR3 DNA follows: TGTGCCAGCAGTCGACAGGGGAACACCGGGGAGCTGTTTTTT.

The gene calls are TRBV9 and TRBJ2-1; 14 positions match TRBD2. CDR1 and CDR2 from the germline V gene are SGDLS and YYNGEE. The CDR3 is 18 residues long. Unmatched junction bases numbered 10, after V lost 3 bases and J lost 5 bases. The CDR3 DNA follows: TGTGCCAGCAGCGCCAGTTACGGACTAGCGGGGGGCAACAATGAGCAGTTCTTC. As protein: CASSASYGLAGGNNEQFF.

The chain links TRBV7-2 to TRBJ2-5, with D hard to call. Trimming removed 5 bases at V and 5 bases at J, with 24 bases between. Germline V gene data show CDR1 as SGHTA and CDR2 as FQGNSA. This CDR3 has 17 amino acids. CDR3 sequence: CASSPGVRSAVSETQYF. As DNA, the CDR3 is TGTGCCAGCAGCCCCGGAGTAAGGAGTGCGGTTTCGGAGACCCAGTACTTC. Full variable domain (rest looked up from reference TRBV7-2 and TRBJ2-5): GAGVSQSPSNKVTEKGKDVELRCDPISGHTALYWYRQSLGQGLEFLIYFQGNSAPDKSGLPSDRFSAERTGGSVSTLTIQRTQQEDSAVYLCASSPGVRSAVSETQYFGPGTRLLVL.

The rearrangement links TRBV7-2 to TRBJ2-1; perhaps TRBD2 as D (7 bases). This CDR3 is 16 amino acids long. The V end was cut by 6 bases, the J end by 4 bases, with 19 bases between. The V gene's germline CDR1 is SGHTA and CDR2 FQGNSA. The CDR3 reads CASRDRRGGGYNEQFF. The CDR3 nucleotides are TGTGCCAGCAGGGATAGACGGGGAGGGGGGTACAATGAGCAGTTCTTC.

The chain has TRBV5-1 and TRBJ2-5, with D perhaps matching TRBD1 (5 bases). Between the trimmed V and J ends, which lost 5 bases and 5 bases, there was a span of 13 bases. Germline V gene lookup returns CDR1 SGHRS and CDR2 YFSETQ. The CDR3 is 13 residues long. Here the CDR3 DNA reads TGCGCCAGCAGAGGGGAATCTGGGGAGACCCAGTACTTC. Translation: CASRGESGETQYF.

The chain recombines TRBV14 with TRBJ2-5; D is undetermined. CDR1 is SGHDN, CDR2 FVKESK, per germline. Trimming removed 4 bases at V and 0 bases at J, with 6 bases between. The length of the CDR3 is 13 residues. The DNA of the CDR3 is TGTGCCAGCAGCCCCCGGGACCAAGAGACCCAGTACTTC. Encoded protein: CASSPRDQETQYF. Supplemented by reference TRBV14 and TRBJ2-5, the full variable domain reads EAGVTQFPSHSVIEKGQTVTLRCDPISGHDNLYWYRRVMGKEIKFLLHFVKESKQDESGMPNNRFLAERTGGTYSTLKVQPAELEDSGVYFCASSPRDQETQYFGPGTRLLVL.

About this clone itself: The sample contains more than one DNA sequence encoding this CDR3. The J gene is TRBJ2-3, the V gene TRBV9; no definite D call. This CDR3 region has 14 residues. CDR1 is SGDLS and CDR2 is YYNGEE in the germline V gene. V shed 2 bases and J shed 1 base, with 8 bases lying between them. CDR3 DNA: TGTGCCAGCAGCGTTCGCGTGGGCACAGATACGCAGTATTTT. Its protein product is CASSVRVGTDTQYF.